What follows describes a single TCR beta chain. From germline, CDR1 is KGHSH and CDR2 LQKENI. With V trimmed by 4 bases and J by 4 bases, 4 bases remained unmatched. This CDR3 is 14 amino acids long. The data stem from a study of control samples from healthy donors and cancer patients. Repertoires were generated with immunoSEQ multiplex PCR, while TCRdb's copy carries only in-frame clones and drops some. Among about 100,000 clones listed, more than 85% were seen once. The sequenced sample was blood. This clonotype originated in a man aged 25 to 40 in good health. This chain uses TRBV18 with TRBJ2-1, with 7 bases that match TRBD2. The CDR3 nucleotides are TGTGCCAGCTCACGGGGACTACAATACAATGAGCAGTTCTTC. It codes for CASSRGLQYNEQFF.